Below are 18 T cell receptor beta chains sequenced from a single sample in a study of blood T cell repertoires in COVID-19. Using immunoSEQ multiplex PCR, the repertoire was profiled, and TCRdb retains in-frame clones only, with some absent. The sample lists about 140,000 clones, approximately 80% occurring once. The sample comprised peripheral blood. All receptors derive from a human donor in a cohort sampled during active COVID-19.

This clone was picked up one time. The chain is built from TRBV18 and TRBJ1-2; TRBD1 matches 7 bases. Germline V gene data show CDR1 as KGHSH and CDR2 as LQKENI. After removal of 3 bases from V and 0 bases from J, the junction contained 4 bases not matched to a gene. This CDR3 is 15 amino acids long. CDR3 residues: CASSPAGTANYGYTF. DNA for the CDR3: TGTGCCAGCTCACCCGCGGGGACAGCTAACTATGGCTACACCTTC. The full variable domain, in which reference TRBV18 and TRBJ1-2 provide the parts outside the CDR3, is NAGVMQNPRHLVRRRGQEARLRCSPMKGHSHVYWYRQLPEEGLKFMVYLQKENIIDESGMPKERFSAEFPKEGPSILRIQQVVRGDSAAYFCASSPAGTANYGYTFGSGTRLTVV.

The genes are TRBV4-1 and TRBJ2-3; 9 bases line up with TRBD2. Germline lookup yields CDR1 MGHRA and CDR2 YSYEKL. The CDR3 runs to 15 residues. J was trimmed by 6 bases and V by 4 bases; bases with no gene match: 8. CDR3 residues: CASSPLAGEWDTQYF. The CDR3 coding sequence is TGCGCCAGCAGCCCGTTAGCGGGAGAATGGGATACGCAGTATTTT.

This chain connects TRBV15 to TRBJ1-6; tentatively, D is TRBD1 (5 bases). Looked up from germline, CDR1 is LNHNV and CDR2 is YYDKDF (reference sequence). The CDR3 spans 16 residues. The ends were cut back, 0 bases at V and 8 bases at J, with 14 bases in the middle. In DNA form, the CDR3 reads TGTGCCACCAGCAGAGATTTTGGGGGGTTTTATTCACCCCTCCACTTT. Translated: CATSRDFGGFYSPLHF. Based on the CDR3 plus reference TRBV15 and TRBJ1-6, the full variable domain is DAMVIQNPRYQVTQFGKPVTLSCSQTLNHNVMYWYQQKSSQAPKLLFHYYDKDFNNEADTPDNFQSRRPNTSFCFLDIRSPGLGDTAMYLCATSRDFGGFYSPLHFGNGTRLTVT.

The CDR3, as DNA: TGCGCCAGCAGCTCGGGACAGAGTTCTAACTATGGCTACACCTTC. Translated, it gives CASSSGQSSNYGYTF. The chain joins TRBV5-1 to TRBJ1-2; 7 positions match TRBD1. The V gene's germline CDR1 is SGHRS and CDR2 YFSETQ. J was trimmed by 0 bases and V by 3 bases; bases with no gene match: 5. CDR3 length: 15 amino acids.

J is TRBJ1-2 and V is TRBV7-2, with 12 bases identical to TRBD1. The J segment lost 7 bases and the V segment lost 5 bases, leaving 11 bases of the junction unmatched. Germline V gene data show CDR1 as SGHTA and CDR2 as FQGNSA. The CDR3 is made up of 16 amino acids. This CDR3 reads CASSQQPGQGAGGYTF. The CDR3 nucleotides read TGTGCCAGCAGCCAACAACCGGGACAGGGGGCGGGTGGCTACACCTTC.

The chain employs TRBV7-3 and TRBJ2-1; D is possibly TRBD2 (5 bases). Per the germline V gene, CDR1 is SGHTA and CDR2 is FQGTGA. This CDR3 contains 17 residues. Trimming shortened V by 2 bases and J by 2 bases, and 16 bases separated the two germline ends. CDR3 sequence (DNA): TGTGCCAGCAGCTTAGGAATCGGCCTCGGGGCCTACAATGAGCAGTTCTTC. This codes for CASSLGIGLGAYNEQFF.

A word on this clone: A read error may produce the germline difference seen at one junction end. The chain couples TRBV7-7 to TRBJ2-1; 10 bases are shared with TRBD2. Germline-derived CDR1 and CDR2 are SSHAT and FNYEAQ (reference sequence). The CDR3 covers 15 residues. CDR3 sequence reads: CASSPLAGYYNEQFF. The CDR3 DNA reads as TGTGCTAGCAGCCCACTAGCGGGATACTACAATGAGCAGTTCTTC.

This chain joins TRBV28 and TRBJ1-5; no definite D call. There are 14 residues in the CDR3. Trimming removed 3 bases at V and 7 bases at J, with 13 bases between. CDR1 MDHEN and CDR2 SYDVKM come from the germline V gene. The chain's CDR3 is CASSFAGREQPQHF. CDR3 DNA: TGTGCCAGCAGTTTTGCGGGGAGAGAGCAGCCCCAGCATTTT.

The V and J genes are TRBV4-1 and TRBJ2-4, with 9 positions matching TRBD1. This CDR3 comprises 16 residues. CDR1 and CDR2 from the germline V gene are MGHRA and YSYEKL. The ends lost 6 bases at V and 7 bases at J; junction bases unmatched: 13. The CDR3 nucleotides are TGCGCCAGCAGTTCGACCCCCGGGACAGGGCAGAACATTCAGTACTTC. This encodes CASSSTPGTGQNIQYF.

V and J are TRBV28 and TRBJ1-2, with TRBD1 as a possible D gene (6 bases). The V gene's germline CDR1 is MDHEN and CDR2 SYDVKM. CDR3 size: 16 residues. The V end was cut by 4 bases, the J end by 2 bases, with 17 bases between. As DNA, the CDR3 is TGTGCCAGCAGTTCCCCAACGGACAGCTACAACTATGGCTACACCTTC. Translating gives CASSSPTDSYNYGYTF.

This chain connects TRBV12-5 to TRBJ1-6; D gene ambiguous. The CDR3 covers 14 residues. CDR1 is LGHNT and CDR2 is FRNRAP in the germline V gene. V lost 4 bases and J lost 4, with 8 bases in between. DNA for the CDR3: TGTGCTAGTGGTTCCCTTCGTTATAATTCACCCCTCCACTTT. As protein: CASGSLRYNSPLHF.

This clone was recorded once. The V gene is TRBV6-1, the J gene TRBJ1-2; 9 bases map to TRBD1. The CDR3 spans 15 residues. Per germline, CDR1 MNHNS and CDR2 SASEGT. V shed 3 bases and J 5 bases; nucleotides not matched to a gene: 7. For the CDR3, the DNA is TGTGCCAGCAGTGAGTGGCGGACAGGGGCGTATGGCTACACCTTC. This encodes CASSEWRTGAYGYTF.

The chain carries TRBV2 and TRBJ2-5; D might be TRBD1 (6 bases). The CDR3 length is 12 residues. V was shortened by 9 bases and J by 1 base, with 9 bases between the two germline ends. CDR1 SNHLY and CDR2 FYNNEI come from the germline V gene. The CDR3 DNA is TGTGCCAGACAACAGGGCCAAGAGACCCAGTACTTC. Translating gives CARQQGQETQYF.

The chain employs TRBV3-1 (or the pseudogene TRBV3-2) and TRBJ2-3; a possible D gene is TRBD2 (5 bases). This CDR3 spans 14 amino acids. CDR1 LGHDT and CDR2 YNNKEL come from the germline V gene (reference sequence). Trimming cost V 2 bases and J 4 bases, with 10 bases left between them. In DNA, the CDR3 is TGTGCCAGCAGCCAACTGAGGGATTCAGATACGCAGTATTTT. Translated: CASSQLRDSDTQYF.

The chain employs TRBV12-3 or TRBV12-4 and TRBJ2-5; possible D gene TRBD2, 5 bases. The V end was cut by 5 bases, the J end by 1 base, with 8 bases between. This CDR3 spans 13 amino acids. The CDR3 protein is CASSPGSQETQYF. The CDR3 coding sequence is TGTGCCAGCAGTCCGGGGTCCCAAGAGACCCAGTACTTC.

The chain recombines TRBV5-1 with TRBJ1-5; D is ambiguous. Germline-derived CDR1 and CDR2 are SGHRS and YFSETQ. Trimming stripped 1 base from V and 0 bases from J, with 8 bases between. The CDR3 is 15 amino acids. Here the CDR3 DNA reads TGCGCCAGCAGCTTGAGCGGCGATAGCAATCAGCCCCAGCATTTT. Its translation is CASSLSGDSNQPQHF.

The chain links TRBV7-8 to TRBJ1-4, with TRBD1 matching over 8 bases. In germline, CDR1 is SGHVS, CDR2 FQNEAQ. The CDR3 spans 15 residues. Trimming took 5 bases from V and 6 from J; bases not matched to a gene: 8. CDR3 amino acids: CASSRRTGNYEKLFF. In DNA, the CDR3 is TGTGCCAGCAGCCGACGGACAGGGAACTATGAAAAACTGTTTTTT. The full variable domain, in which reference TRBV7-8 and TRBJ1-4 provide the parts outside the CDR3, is GAGVSQSPRYKVAKRGQDVALRCDPISGHVSLFWYQQALGQGPEFLTYFQNEAQLDKSGLPSDRFFAERPEGSVSTLKIQRTQQEDSAVYLCASSRRTGNYEKLFFGSGTQLSVL.

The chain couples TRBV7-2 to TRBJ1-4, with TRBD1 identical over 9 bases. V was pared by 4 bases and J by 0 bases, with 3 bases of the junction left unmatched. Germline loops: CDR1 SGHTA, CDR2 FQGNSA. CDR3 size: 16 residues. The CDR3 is CASSWGQGATNEKLFF. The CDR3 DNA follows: TGTGCCAGCAGCTGGGGACAGGGAGCAACTAATGAAAAACTGTTTTTT.